The 12 T cell receptor beta chains below all came from one sample that was sequenced in a study of shared clonotypes between healthy human individuals. Sequencing was performed with immunoSEQ multiplex PCR; in TCRdb, only in-frame clones are kept and a portion is missing. The repertoire holds some 1,400,000 clones, roughly 95% seen once, with 0.95% to 1.5% in the top ten. Sequencing was done on a sample of naive CD4+ T cells sorted from blood. Subset here: CD45RA+ positively selected. The receptors here all came from a man aged 25-45 years in good health.

The chain has TRBV19 and TRBJ1-2, with D unclear. Germline loops: CDR1 LNHDA, CDR2 SQIVND (reference sequence). This CDR3 is built from 12 residues. Trimming removed 3 bases at V and 4 bases at J, with 6 bases between. The CDR3 sequence is CASSMAAYGYTF. The CDR3 bases are TGTGCCAGTAGTATGGCGGCCTATGGCTACACCTTC.

The chain combines TRBV6-1 with TRBJ1-5, with TRBD1 identical over 10 bases. The CDR3 length is 15 residues. CDR1 and CDR2 (germline): MNHNS, SASEGT. Trimming took 6 bases from V and 2 from J; bases not matched to a gene: 4. CDR3 sequence: CASSSGTGGNQPQHF. CDR3 in DNA: TGTGCCAGCAGCTCCGGGACAGGGGGCAATCAGCCCCAGCATTTT.

On this clone: The junction differs from germline at one of its ends, possibly a read error. The chain has TRBV30 and TRBJ2-4, with D perhaps being TRBD1 or TRBD2 (5 bases each). The CDR3 contains 14 residues. The germline CDR1 and CDR2 sequences are GTSNPN and SVGIG (reference sequence). CDR3 region: CAWSVRGARNIQYF. The DNA of the CDR3 is TGTGCCTGGAGTGTAAGAGGGGCCAGAAACATTCAGTACTTC.

This chain connects TRBV2 to TRBJ2-7; D is perhaps TRBD1 (5 bases). The germline V gene has CDR1 SNHLY and CDR2 FYNNEI. The CDR3 loop spans 13 amino acids. Trimming stripped 8 bases from V and 2 bases from J, with 13 bases between. CDR3 nucleotides: TGTGCCAGCCGTGCAGACAGTACCTACGAGCAGTACTTC. Protein sequence: CASRADSTYEQYF.

V usage is TRBV5-1 and J usage is TRBJ1-1; D is possibly TRBD1 (5 bases). The V gene lost 2 bases and the J gene lost 2 bases, with 13 bases spanning the gap. This CDR3 region has 15 residues. Looked up from germline, CDR1 is SGHRS and CDR2 is YFSETQ. The CDR3 spells CASSFTAGPNTEAFF. For the CDR3, the DNA is TGCGCCAGCAGCTTTACCGCAGGGCCCAACACTGAAGCTTTCTTT.

Comment on this clone: This sample also contains other DNA sequences that code for the same CDR3. The V call is TRBV6-5, the J call TRBJ2-1; no clear D gene. CDR1 is MNHEY and CDR2 is SVGAGI in the germline V gene. The CDR3 has 14 amino acids. The ends were cut back, 0 bases at V and 4 bases at J, with 7 bases in the middle. CDR3 protein: CASSYSGSYNEQFF. Written as DNA, the CDR3 is TGTGCCAGCAGTTACTCCGGCAGTTACAATGAGCAGTTCTTC.

This clone was observed a few times. J is TRBJ2-5 and V is TRBV27, with D uncertain. The CDR3 has 13 amino acids. The germline V gene encodes CDR1 MNHEY and CDR2 SMNVEV (reference sequence). V was clipped by 5 bases and J by 0 bases, with 7 bases between them. The CDR3 protein is CASSPLYQETQYF. As DNA, the CDR3 is TGTGCCAGCAGTCCGTTGTACCAAGAGACCCAGTACTTC.

The chain couples TRBV5-4 to TRBJ2-7; 10 nucleotides line up with TRBD2. Germline-derived CDR1 and CDR2 are SGHNT and YYREEE (reference sequence). V lost 4 bases and J lost 4; bases outside the gene matches: 5. There are 14 residues in the CDR3. The CDR3 coding sequence is TGTGCCAGCAGCCGGAGCGGGAGGGTGTACGAGCAGTACTTC. As protein: CASSRSGRVYEQYF.

The chain links TRBV7-9 to TRBJ2-3, with D tentatively TRBD2 (5 bases). CDR1 and CDR2 from the germline V gene are SEHNR and FQNEAQ (reference sequence). V lost 5 bases to trimming and J lost 14 bases, with 20 bases between them. The CDR3 spans 13 residues. CDR3 protein: CASSPVLGVPWYF. The CDR3 DNA follows: TGTGCCAGCAGCCCCGTCCTGGGAGTACCGTGGTATTTT.

This chain links TRBV27 with TRBJ1-1; 9 bases are a match to TRBD1. The V gene's germline CDR1 is MNHEY and CDR2 SMNVEV (reference sequence). The CDR3 covers 13 residues. Trimming took 5 bases from V and 6 from J; bases not matched to a gene: 4. This CDR3 reads CASSPRQGAEAFF. The CDR3 bases are TGTGCCAGCAGTCCTAGACAGGGGGCTGAAGCTTTCTTT.

V gene TRBV9 combines with J gene TRBJ2-7; D is uncertain. Germline loops: CDR1 SGDLS, CDR2 YYNGEE. CDR3 length equals 15 residues. Trimming cost V 0 bases and J 1 base, with 11 bases left between them. The CDR3 sequence: CASSVDETRSYEQYF. The CDR3 DNA follows: TGTGCCAGCAGCGTAGACGAGACCCGGTCCTACGAGCAGTACTTC.

To note about this clone: The sample carries other DNA sequences with the same CDR3. V and J are TRBV5-1 and TRBJ2-7; 10 positions match TRBD2. The junction had 2 bases not matched to a gene; V was cut back by 0 bases and J by 2 bases. This CDR3 comprises 15 residues. Germline V CDR1 and CDR2: SGHRS, YFSETQ. CDR3 DNA: TGCGCCAGCAGCTTGGCTAGCGGGAGAACCTACGAGCAGTACTTC. It codes for CASSLASGRTYEQYF. The full variable domain, its missing parts supplied by reference TRBV5-1 and TRBJ2-7, is KAGVTQTPRYLIKTRGQQVTLSCSPISGHRSVSWYQQTPGQGLQFLFEYFSETQRNKGNFPGRFSGRQFSNSRSEMNVSTLELGDSALYLCASSLASGRTYEQYFGPGTRLTVT.